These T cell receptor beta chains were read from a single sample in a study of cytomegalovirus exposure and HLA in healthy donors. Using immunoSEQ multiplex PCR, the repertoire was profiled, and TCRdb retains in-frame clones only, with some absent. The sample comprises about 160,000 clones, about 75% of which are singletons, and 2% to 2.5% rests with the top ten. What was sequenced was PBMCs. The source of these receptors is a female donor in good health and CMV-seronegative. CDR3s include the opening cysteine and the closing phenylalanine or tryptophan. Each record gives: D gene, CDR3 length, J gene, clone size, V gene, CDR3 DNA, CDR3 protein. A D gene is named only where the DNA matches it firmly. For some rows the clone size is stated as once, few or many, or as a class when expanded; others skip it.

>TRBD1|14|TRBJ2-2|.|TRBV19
TGTGCCAGTCGGGACAGGGGTTACACCGGGGAGCTGTTTTTT
CASRDRGYTGELFF
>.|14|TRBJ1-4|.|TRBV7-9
TGTGCCAGCAGCATCGACGGGAGGGGTGGAAAACTGTTTTTT
CASSIDGRGGKLFF
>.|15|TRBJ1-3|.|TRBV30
TGTGCCTGGAGTGTAGGGGTTGTCTCTGGAAACACCATATATTTT
CAWSVGVVSGNTIYF
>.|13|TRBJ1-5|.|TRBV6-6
TGTGCCGCTGAAGCAGGGCTGAATCAGCCCCAGCATTTT
CAAEAGLNQPQHF
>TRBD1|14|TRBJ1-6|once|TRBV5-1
TGCGCCAGCGGCGAGACAGGGGACGGCTCACCCCTCCACTTT
CASGETGDGSPLHF
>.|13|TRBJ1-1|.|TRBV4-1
TGCGCCAGCAGCCAAGAACGAGGGTATGAAGCTTTCTTT
CASSQERGYEAFF
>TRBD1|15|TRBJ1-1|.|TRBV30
TGTGCCTGGACCCAGAAAGGGGGCAGGGGAAATGAAGCTTTCTTT
CAWTQKGGRGNEAFF
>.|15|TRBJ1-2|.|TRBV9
TGTGCCAGCAGCGTAGGGGGGGGAGCTAACTATGGCTACACCTTC
CASSVGGGANYGYTF
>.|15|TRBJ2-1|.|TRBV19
TGTGCCAGTAGTATAGGGCCGGCTAGCTACAATGAGCAGTTCTTC
CASSIGPASYNEQFF
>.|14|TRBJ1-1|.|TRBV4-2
TGTGCCAGCAGCCAAGATCCGGTGAACACTGAAGCTTTCTTT
CASSQDPVNTEAFF
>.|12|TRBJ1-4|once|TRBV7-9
TGTGCCAGCAGCCCACGCCAGATCCCGGAGGTCTTT
CASSPRQIPEVF
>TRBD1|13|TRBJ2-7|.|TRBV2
TGTGCCAGCAGCCCCGAGACAGGGGTTATGTGGTACTTC
CASSPETGVMWYF
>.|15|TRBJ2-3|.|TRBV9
TGTGCCAGCAGCCCAGGGCAGGCTAGCACAGATACGCAGTATTTT
CASSPGQASTDTQYF
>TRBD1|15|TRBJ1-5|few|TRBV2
TGTGCCAGCAGTGACAACAGGGGCCCAAATCAGCCCCAGCATTTT
CASSDNRGPNQPQHF
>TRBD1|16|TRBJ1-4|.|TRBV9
TGTGCCAGCAGCAGCGACAGGGGCTCTGCTAATGAAAAACTGTTTTTT
CASSSDRGSANEKLFF
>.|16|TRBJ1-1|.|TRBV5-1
TGCGCCAGCAGCAAAGACAGGCCGATCCTGAACACTGAAGCTTTCTTT
CASSKDRPILNTEAFF
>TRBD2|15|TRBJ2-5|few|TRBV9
TGTGCCAGCAGCGTCTGGGGGGGGGACCAAGAGACCCAGTACTTC
CASSVWGGDQETQYF
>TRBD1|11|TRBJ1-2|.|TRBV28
TGTGCCAGCGGACAGGGAAACGGCTACACCTTC
CASGQGNGYTF
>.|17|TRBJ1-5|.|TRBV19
TGTGCCAGTAGTATACCCTTGGACAGTGTTAGCAATCAGCCCCAGCATTTT
CASSIPLDSVSNQPQHF
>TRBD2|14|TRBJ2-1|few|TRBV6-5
TGTGCCAGCAGTCCACTAGCGGGGGGCCGCCTCCCGTTCTTC
CASSPLAGGRLPFF
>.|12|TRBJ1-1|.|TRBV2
TGTGCCAGCAGTGACAGGGAAGGGTTAGCTTTCTTT
CASSDREGLAFF
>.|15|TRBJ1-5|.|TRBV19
TGTGCCAGTAGTATTTATCGGGGGGACAATCAGCCCCAGCATTTT
CASSIYRGDNQPQHF
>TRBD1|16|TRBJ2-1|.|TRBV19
TGTGCCAGTAGCCATCCGGGACAGGTTCGTGGCAATGAGCAGTTCTTC
CASSHPGQVRGNEQFF
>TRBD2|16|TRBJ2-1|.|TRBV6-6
TGTGCCAGCATCCACAGCGGACTAGCGGAAAACAATGAGCAGTTCTTC
CASIHSGLAENNEQFF
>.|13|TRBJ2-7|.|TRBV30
TGTGCCTGGAGTCAGGGGCCCACCTACGAGCAGTACTTC
CAWSQGPTYEQYF
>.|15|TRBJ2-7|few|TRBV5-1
TGCGCCAGCAGCTGGGGGGACGGCTACTCCTACGAGCAGTACTTC
CASSWGDGYSYEQYF
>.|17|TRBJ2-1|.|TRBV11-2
TGTGCCAGCAGCTTACGAGAGGCGAACTCCATTTACAATGAGCAGTTCTTC
CASSLREANSIYNEQFF
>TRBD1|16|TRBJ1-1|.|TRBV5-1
TGCGCCAGCAGCCCCGGGACAGGGGGCGAAAGGGTTGAAGCTTTCTTT
CASSPGTGGERVEAFF
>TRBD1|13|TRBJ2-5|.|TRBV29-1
TGCAGCGTGGACAGGGGTGGTCTCGAGACCCAGTACTTC
CSVDRGGLETQYF
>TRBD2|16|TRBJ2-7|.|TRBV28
TGTGCCAGCAGTTCCGCCCCCGGGACTAGCTCCTACGAGCAGTACTTC
CASSSAPGTSSYEQYF
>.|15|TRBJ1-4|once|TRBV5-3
TGTGCCAGAAGCTTGTCTGAGACAGGTAGGGAAAAACTGTTTTTT
CARSLSETGREKLFF
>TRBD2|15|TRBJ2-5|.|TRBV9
TGTGCCAGCAGCGTGGGACTAGCGGAACAAGAGACCCAGTACTTC
CASSVGLAEQETQYF
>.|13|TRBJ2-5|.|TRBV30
TGTGCCTGGAGTCGGGGGTTCGGGGAGACCCAGTACTTC
CAWSRGFGETQYF
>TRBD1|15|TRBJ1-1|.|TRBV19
TGTGCCAGTAGACCGATGGGACAGGGTCAAACTGAAGCTTTCTTT
CASRPMGQGQTEAFF
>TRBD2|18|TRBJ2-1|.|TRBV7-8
TGTGCCAGACCCCTCAGAGGACTAGCCACAGTCTCCTACAATGAGCAGTTCTTC
CARPLRGLATVSYNEQFF
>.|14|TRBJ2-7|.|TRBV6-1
TGTGCCAGCAGTGAAGGGGCGACCATCTACGAGCAGTACTTC
CASSEGATIYEQYF
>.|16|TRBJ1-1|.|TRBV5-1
TGCGCCAGCAGCTTAACCCCGACAGCCAAGAACACTGAAGCTTTCTTT
CASSLTPTAKNTEAFF
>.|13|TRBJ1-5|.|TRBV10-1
TGCGCCAGCAGTGACAGTGTCAATCAGCCCCAGCATTTT
CASSDSVNQPQHF
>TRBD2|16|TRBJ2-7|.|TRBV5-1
TGCGCCAGCAGCTTGGTGGAGCGGGGGGGAGGATCCGAGCAGTACTTC
CASSLVERGGGSEQYF
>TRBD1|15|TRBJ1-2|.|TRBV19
TGTGCCACCTCTATGGGGGGACAGGCGGCAATCGGCTACACCTTC
CATSMGGQAAIGYTF
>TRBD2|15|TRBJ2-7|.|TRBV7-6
TGTGCCAGCAGACGGTTAGCGGGGGGACTCTACGAGCAGTACTTC
CASRRLAGGLYEQYF